The 9 T cell receptor beta chains below all came from one sample that was sequenced in a study of Graves' ophthalmopathy and Graves' hyperthyroidism (dated by TCRdb to the late 2010s). Sequencing was performed on an Illumina HiSeq 2000. For repertoire sequencing, TCR beta CDR3 regions were amplified from RNA transcripts. The first round was an RT-PCR using HTBI primers with the Qiagen OneStep RT-PCR kit, and this first round was followed by a second-round multiplex PCR, then size selection and purification. Clones were called with MiXCR by TCRdb after fastp trimmed the public reads at Q25, and only in-frame beta chains were retained. CDR3 protein sequences are deduplicated, and each keeps its most common genes and DNA. Here the sample has 240,000 or so distinct CDR3 sequences; around 50% occur a single time. The top ten hold roughly 50% of the sample. The specimen was peripheral blood. The source is an adult man with Graves' ophthalmopathy.

Concerning this clonotype itself: It is unclear where the CDR3 begins or ends on the DNA, so no DNA is shown, and the CDR3 is as TCRdb lists it. This chain links TRBV27 with TRBJ1-6. The CDR3 spans 15 residues, counting both ends. Germline V lookup: CDR1 MNHEY, CDR2 SMNVEV (reference sequence). The CDR3 sequence is CASSSSTEAHSPLHF.

The rearrangement links TRBV29-1 to TRBJ2-5; no definite D call. Trimming removed 2 bases at V and 0 bases at J, with 1 base between. Germline assignment: CDR1 SQVTM and CDR2 ANQGSEA. The CDR3 has 11 residues. CDR3 amino acids: CSVEHQETQYF. CDR3 DNA sequence: TGCAGCGTTGAACACCAAGAGACCCAGTACTTC.

This clonotype was observed a few times. The chain combines TRBV20-1 with TRBJ2-2, with D possibly TRBD2 on 6 matching bases. V was cut by 4 bases and J by 2 bases, with 11 bases left in between. In germline, CDR1 is DFQATT, CDR2 SNEGSKA (reference sequence). The CDR3 consists of 14 residues. The CDR3 spells CSAIEGGNTGELFF. Written as DNA, the CDR3 is TGCAGTGCTATTGAGGGAGGAAACACCGGGGAGCTGTTTTTT.

Concerning this clonotype itself: An end of the junction does not agree with germline; a read error may underlie this. The chain links TRBV7-7 to TRBJ2-7; TRBD2 agrees at 13 bases. The CDR3 consists of 17 residues. Germline-derived CDR1 and CDR2 are SSHAT and FNYEAQ (reference sequence). The CDR3 here is CASSPGTGLAGFGEQYF. In nucleotides, the CDR3 is TGTGCTAGCAGCCCCGGTACGGGACTAGCGGGATTCGGGGAGCAGTACTTC.

V usage is TRBV12-3 or TRBV12-4 and J usage is TRBJ1-1; 8 nucleotides agree with TRBD1. The junction had 10 bases not matched to a gene; V was cut back by 6 bases and J by 1 base. The CDR3 extends over 16 amino acids. CDR3 sequence reads: CASRGWSRGQNTEAFF. The CDR3 DNA follows: TGTGCCAGCAGAGGTTGGAGCAGGGGGCAGAACACTGAAGCTTTCTTT.

This clonotype was found a few times. This chain connects TRBV7-3 to TRBJ2-5; D is ambiguous. This CDR3 contains 13 residues. V was shortened by 2 bases and J by 5 bases, with 9 bases between the two germline ends. Germline V gene data show CDR1 as SGHTA and CDR2 as FQGTGA. For the CDR3, the DNA is TGTGCCAGCAGCTTACTGGCCGGGGAGACCCAGTACTTC. Translated: CASSLLAGETQYF.

This clonotype was seen a single time. A clone one base away is much larger, so this may be a read error. The CDR3 here is CAISDGPYQEAQYF. CDR3 coding DNA: TGTGCCATCAGTGACGGGCCGTACCAAGAGGCCCAGTACTTC. This sequence joins TRBV10-3 and TRBJ2-5; D call uncertain. CDR1 ENHRY and CDR2 SYGVKD come from the germline V gene. This CDR3 has 14 amino acids.

This clonotype was recorded many times. The chain combines TRBV9 with TRBJ2-7, with D possibly called TRBD1 or TRBD2 (5 bases each). The CDR3 has 15 residues. CDR1 SGDLS and CDR2 YYNGEE come from the germline V gene. V was shortened by 0 bases and J by 4 bases, with 14 bases between the two germline ends. CDR3 in amino acids: CASSVGGPGPYEQYF. CDR3 sequence (DNA): TGTGCCAGCAGCGTAGGGGGACCTGGACCATACGAGCAGTACTTC.

This clonotype came up a few times. This chain joins TRBV20-1 and TRBJ1-4; D call uncertain. V lost 1 base and J 5 bases, leaving 2 bases between the germline ends. Germline CDR1 is DFQATT and CDR2 is SNEGSKA (reference sequence). The CDR3 has 11 residues. CDR3 protein: CSARGNEKLFF. The CDR3 nucleotides are TGCAGTGCTAGAGGAAATGAAAAACTGTTTTTT.